What follows describes a single T cell receptor beta chain. These data are taken from a study of blood T cell repertoires in COVID-19. Study in general: Acute and convalescent COVID-19 specimens originated in the United States, Italy and Spain. PBMCs, B-cell-depleted T cells, or T cells were the source of the cDNA or gDNA that made up the material.

In the authors' methods: Scientists estimated how many nucleated cells there were by amplifying reference gene primers. Sequencing used immunoSEQ multiplex PCR; TCRdb keeps in-frame clones, though not all of them. The DNA gave D and trimming, while V, J and clone size come from that table. The sample includes around 150,000 clones, 60% to 80% of them seen just once. The specimen sequenced was peripheral blood. The receptor was isolated from a man aged 55-75 years who had recovered from COVID-19.

CDR3 amino acids: CASSRDRGNGQPQHF. DNA of the CDR3: TGTGCCAGCAGCCGCGACAGGGGGAACGGTCAGCCCCAGCATTTT. The J gene is TRBJ1-5, the V gene TRBV7-2; TRBD1 aligns across 9 bases. This CDR3 is built from 15 residues. The V and J ends lost 5 bases and 6 bases, in that order; junction bases with no gene match: 8. In germline, CDR1 is SGHTA, CDR2 FQGNSA.